This section outlines one T cell receptor (beta chain) sequence together with its context. This entry comes from a study of blood T cell repertoires in COVID-19. Study-level background: Researchers got acute and convalescent COVID-19 samples from the United States, Italy and Spain.

The CDR3 has 13 amino acids. Germline CDR1 reads MNHEY; CDR2 reads SVGAGI. V shed 6 bases, J shed 2 bases, and the junction held 1 base outside the gene matches. Source study methods: By means of reference gene primer amplification, nucleated cell counts were estimated. Profiling relied on immunoSEQ multiplex PCR, and the TCRdb table lists in-frame clones only, not all of them. V and J calls and clone size follow that table, whereas D and trimming were derived from the DNA. The table shows some 130,000 clones, with about four fifths occurring only once. Sequencing was carried out using peripheral blood. The source of this sequence is a woman between 50 and 59 years old with acute or convalescent COVID-19. V gene TRBV6-5 combines with J gene TRBJ1-2; TRBD1 matches at 9 bases. The CDR3 DNA is TGTGCCAGCAGCGGGACAGGGAACTATGGCTACACCTTC. Protein: CASSGTGNYGYTF.